This T cell receptor beta chain is from a study of CD4 T cells in relation to SARS-CoV-2 and coronaviruses. Overall study: After nine to eleven days of antigen culture, PBMC TCR beta CDR3s were sequenced. Controls used an HIV-1 Nef peptide pool or no peptide.

This table comes from immunoSEQ multiplex PCR, and its TCRdb copy is limited to in-frame clones, with some not included. Of about 26,000 clones listed, more than 60% are singletons. The CDR3 length is 16 residues. Germline CDR1 reads KGHSH; CDR2 reads LQKENI. In its sample, this clone was seen once. The antigen is unknown. One end of the junction varies from germline; a read error may be responsible. Unexposed donor CD4+ T cells date from about 2011-2018, before the COVID-19 pandemic. After about 10 days of culture, CD4+ T cells were isolated. Unexposed-donor CD4+ T cells were probed with SARS-CoV-2 S/N and four cold-coronavirus spikes, cells permitting. About 2 million PBMCs per well were cultured with approximately 9.2 IU/ml IL-2.

The sequence derives from a human donor in good health. The rearrangement joins TRBV18 to TRBJ2-1; 9 bases are shared with TRBD2. Input material: CD4+ T cells from PBMCs, cultured in vitro. The CDR3 coding sequence is TGTGCCAGCTCCCCACTCTTAGCGGGGGCCTACAATGAGCAGTTCTTC. Protein sequence: CASSPLLAGAYNEQFF.